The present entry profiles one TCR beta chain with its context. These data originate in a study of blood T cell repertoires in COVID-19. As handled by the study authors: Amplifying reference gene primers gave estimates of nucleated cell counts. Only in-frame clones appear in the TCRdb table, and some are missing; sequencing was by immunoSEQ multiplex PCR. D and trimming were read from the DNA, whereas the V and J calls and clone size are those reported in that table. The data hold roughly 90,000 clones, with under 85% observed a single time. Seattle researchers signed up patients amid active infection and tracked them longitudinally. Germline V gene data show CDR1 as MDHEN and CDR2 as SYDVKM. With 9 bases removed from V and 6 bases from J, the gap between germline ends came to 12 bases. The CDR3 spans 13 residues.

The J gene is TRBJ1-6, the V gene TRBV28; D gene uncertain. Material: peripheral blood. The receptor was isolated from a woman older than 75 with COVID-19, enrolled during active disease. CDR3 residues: CASSVRGNSPLHF. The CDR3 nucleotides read TGTGCCAGTTCGGTCAGAGGTAATTCACCCCTCCACTTT.